What follows are 7 T cell receptor beta chains derived from one specimen sequenced in a study of OX40 agonist ivuxolimab in advanced cancers. TCRdb's copy holds only in-frame clones and misses some; the assay was immunoSEQ multiplex PCR. The sample includes fewer than 95,000 clones, 70% to 90% of them seen just once. Sequencing was performed on CD4+ or CD8+ T cells sorted from blood, taken in a trial of the OX40 agonist ivuxolimab. The receptors were gathered from an adult with an advanced solid tumor such as melanoma, head and neck, liver or kidney cancer.

This clone came up a few times. The genes are TRBV30 and TRBJ1-2, with 7 bases aligning to TRBD1. Per germline, CDR1 GTSNPN and CDR2 SVGIG (reference sequence). The ends lost 5 bases at V and 3 bases at J; junction bases unmatched: 6. This CDR3 comprises 13 residues. The CDR3: CAWGAGGHYGYTF. CDR3 nucleotide sequence: TGTGCCTGGGGTGCAGGGGGGCACTATGGCTACACCTTC.

In its sample, this clone was seen a few times. This chain links TRBV2 with TRBJ2-7; D call uncertain. V was pared by 6 bases and J by 7 bases, with 10 bases between. The germline V gene encodes CDR1 SNHLY and CDR2 FYNNEI. The CDR3 totals 11 residues. In DNA form, the CDR3 reads TGTGCCAGCAGATTAGGGTTTGAGCAGTACTTC. Translating it yields CASRLGFEQYF.

This CDR3 reads CSVGPLRADTQYF. The CDR3 DNA sequence: TGCAGCGTTGGGCCGTTAAGGGCAGATACGCAGTATTTT. The chain has TRBV29-1 and TRBJ2-3; D gene ambiguous. V was clipped by 4 bases and J by 4 bases, with 12 bases between them. CDR3 size: 13 residues. Looked up from germline, CDR1 is SQVTM and CDR2 is ANQGSEA.

Worth noting for this clone: The junction and the germline gene differ at one end; a read error may be behind it. The chain is built from TRBV6-6 and TRBJ1-5; weak D call: TRBD1 (5 bases). Germline CDR1 is MNHNY and CDR2 is SVGAGI (reference sequence). The CDR3 sequence is 15 residues long. The CDR3 here is CASSNSGGINQPQHF. The CDR3 nucleotides read TGTGCCAGCAGTAACTCTGGGGGGATAAATCAGCCCCAGCATTTT.

This clone was counted a single time. The V and J genes are TRBV29-1 and TRBJ2-1; 10 bases map to TRBD2. This CDR3 has 14 residues. Germline values: CDR1 SQVTM, CDR2 ANQGSEA. The trim removed 7 bases at V and 7 bases at J, leaving 10 bases unmatched. The CDR3 region is CSAGRGTSENEQFF. The CDR3 coding sequence is TGCAGCGCCGGACGGGGGACTAGCGAAAATGAGCAGTTCTTC.

This sequence joins TRBV5-1 and TRBJ2-3; 7 bases line up with TRBD1. This CDR3 spans 15 amino acids. V shed 4 bases and J 2 bases; nucleotides not matched to a gene: 7. The germline gives CDR1 SGHRS, CDR2 YFSETQ. The CDR3 loop reads CASSPWTGVTDTQYF. CDR3 in DNA: TGCGCCAGCAGCCCATGGACAGGAGTCACAGATACGCAGTATTTT.

This chain's CDR3 is CASCLAGGSYNEQFF. As DNA, the CDR3 is TGTGCCAGCTGTCTAGCGGGGGGGAGCTACAATGAGCAGTTCTTC. The genes are TRBV11-2 and TRBJ2-1; 12 bases fit TRBD2. The CDR3 covers 15 residues. Germline CDR1 SGHAT, CDR2 FQNNGV. V trimming: 8 bases; J trimming: 3 bases; junction bases outside the gene matches: 5.